The T cell receptor (beta chain) under discussion was sequenced for a study of blood T cells in healthy people across ages. General observations from the study: Measured against age, TCR beta diversity per million T cells decreased in a roughly linear manner.

Combining a sample-barcoded 5' primer with a J-beta primer mix, a second PCR ran for roughly 7 to 12 cycles. TCRdb re-called the 5' RACE reads with MiXCR, one entry per CDR3 protein. The table shows about 1,000,000 distinct CDR3 sequences, with 40% to 45% occurring only once. In the case of this clonotype: Its matching antigen is unknown.

Per germline, CDR1 SGHRS and CDR2 YFSETQ. This CDR3 region has 16 residues. The V end was cut by 3 bases, the J end by 0 bases, with 13 bases between. Sequenced sample: blood. This sequence originates from a woman aged 60 to 75 in good health. V is TRBV5-1 and J is TRBJ2-1; possibly TRBD1 or TRBD2 for D (6 bases each). CDR3 protein: CASSYLGGLSYNEQFF. For the CDR3, the DNA is TGCGCCAGCAGCTACCTCGGGGGCCTCTCCTACAATGAGCAGTTCTTC.